This T cell receptor beta chain was documented in a study of T cell changes during pregnancy in multiple sclerosis. Trimming shortened V by 6 bases and J by 4 bases, and 10 bases separated the two germline ends. The V gene's germline CDR1 is MDHEN and CDR2 SYDVKM. The length of the CDR3 is 13 residues. The protocol was immunoSEQ multiplex PCR, while the TCRdb copy is restricted to in-frame clones and leaves out a portion. The sample lists tens of thousands of clones; 80% to 95% were seen once. The chain has TRBV28 and TRBJ2-1; weak D call: TRBD1 (5 bases). This sample comprised CD8+ T cells from peripheral blood mononuclear cells, obtained after pregnancy. The sequence came from a female donor with multiple sclerosis, enrolled in a pregnancy study. CDR3: CASSKTVYNEQFF. CDR3 DNA: TGTGCCAGCAGCAAGACAGTGTACAATGAGCAGTTCTTC. Combining the CDR3 with reference TRBV28 and TRBJ2-1 gives the whole variable domain DVKVTQSSRYLVKRTGEKVFLECVQDMDHENMFWYRQDPGLGLRLIYFSYDVKMKEKGDIPEGYSVSREKKERFSLILESASTNQTSMYLCASSKTVYNEQFFGPGTRLTVL.